Listed here are 22 T cell receptor beta chains from one sample, sequenced in a study of cytomegalovirus exposure and HLA in healthy donors. Primers included in the PCR were 60 Vbeta and 13 Jbeta primers. The table came from immunoSEQ multiplex PCR; TCRdb's copy has only in-frame clones and leaves some out. The profile covers 95,000 to 150,000 clones, with about 85% appearing a single time and roughly 4% taken by the ten largest. The sequenced material came from PBMCs. The receptors originated from a young man in good health and CMV-seropositive.

The rearrangement uses TRBV27 and TRBJ2-5; tentative D call: TRBD1 (5 bases). The J call is doubtful: the DNA matches TRBJ2-7 better. Germline values: CDR1 MNHEY, CDR2 SMNVEV (reference sequence). The CDR3 is 15 residues long. CDR3 sequence reads: CASSPAEGVIYEQYF. The CDR3, as DNA: TGTGCCAGCAGTCCGGCCGAAGGGGTAATCTACGAGCAGTACTTC.

V is TRBV7-8 and J is TRBJ2-5; D is possibly TRBD1 (7 bases). The germline gives CDR1 SGHVS, CDR2 FQNEAQ. The CDR3 covers 14 residues. With 3 bases removed from V and 5 bases from J, the gap between germline ends came to 13 bases. The CDR3 spells CASSFRGRTETQYF. As DNA, the CDR3 is TGTGCCAGCAGCTTCAGGGGGAGGACGGAGACCCAGTACTTC.

The rearrangement uses TRBV5-5 and TRBJ1-5; 8 bases align to TRBD1. J gave up 0 bases and V 0 bases, and 5 bases lay outside the gene matches. Germline V lookup: CDR1 SGHKS, CDR2 YYEKEE (reference sequence). This CDR3 has 17 residues. CDR3 sequence: CASSLDPGGYSNQPQHF. CDR3 DNA sequence: TGTGCCAGCAGCTTGGATCCAGGGGGCTATAGCAATCAGCCCCAGCATTTT.

The CDR3 loop is CASSLFAGLAGPEAGELFF. CDR3 DNA: TGTGCCAGCAGTTTATTTGCGGGACTAGCGGGTCCAGAGGCCGGGGAGCTGTTTTTT. The chain uses TRBV27 and TRBJ2-2; 12 nucleotides align to TRBD2. This CDR3 contains 19 residues. Germline values: CDR1 MNHEY, CDR2 SMNVEV (reference sequence). V lost 1 base, J lost 6 bases, and 12 bases stayed unmatched.

The chain uses TRBV30 and TRBJ2-6; 7 nucleotides align to TRBD2. CDR3 length: 17 residues. J was trimmed by 2 bases and V by 0 bases; bases with no gene match: 7. CDR1 GTSNPN and CDR2 SVGIG come from the germline V gene (reference sequence). CDR3 DNA: TGTGCCTGGAGTGTAGGGAGGGAATCGACTGGGGCCAACGTCCTGACTTTC. Amino acid sequence: CAWSVGRESTGANVLTF.

This chain joins TRBV19 and TRBJ2-7; TRBD2 matches at 7 bases. CDR3 size: 14 residues. V dropped 5 bases and J dropped 5; count of bases not matched to a gene: 9. The germline CDR1 and CDR2 sequences are LNHDA and SQIVND (reference sequence). The CDR3 protein is CASSSGRESHEQYF. In DNA, the CDR3 is TGTGCCAGTAGTTCTGGGCGGGAGAGCCACGAGCAGTACTTC.

This clone has a handful of counts. V and J are TRBV5-4 and TRBJ1-4; tentative D call: TRBD1 (6 bases). The CDR3 is 14 residues long. V lost 0 bases, J lost 6 bases, and 9 bases lay in between. Germline loops: CDR1 SGHNT, CDR2 YYREEE (reference sequence). CDR3 amino acids: CASSLEKGDEKLFF. CDR3 DNA sequence: TGTGCCAGCAGCTTGGAAAAGGGGGATGAAAAACTGTTTTTT.

The V gene is TRBV18, the J gene TRBJ1-1; the D is unclear. CDR3 length: 15 residues. V was cut by 3 bases and J by 3 bases, with 14 bases left in between. The germline V gene has CDR1 KGHSH and CDR2 LQKENI. CDR3 protein: CASSPSAQWDTEAFF. The DNA of the CDR3 is TGTGCCAGCTCACCTAGCGCCCAATGGGACACTGAAGCTTTCTTT.

CDR3 in amino acids: CASSTITGGDGYTF. The CDR3 nucleotides are TGTGCCAGCAGCACAATTACAGGGGGCGACGGCTACACCTTC. This chain links TRBV11-1 with TRBJ1-2; TRBD1 agrees at 9 bases. Trimming cost V 5 bases and J 8 bases; bases outside gene matches: 9. From germline, CDR1 is SGHAT and CDR2 FQDESV (reference sequence). The CDR3 loop spans 14 amino acids.

The V gene is TRBV21-1, the J gene TRBJ1-2. TRBV21-1 is tagged as a pseudogene. The CDR3 totals 15 residues. CDR3 sequence (DNA): TGTGCCAGCGCTTCGGGATTGGGGTCTAACTATGGCTACACCTTC. Protein: CASASGLGSNYGYTF.

The CDR3 protein is CASSLDAEIGGYTF. The CDR3 DNA reads as TGTGCCAGCAGCTTAGACGCCGAAATCGGTGGCTACACCTTC. This chain joins TRBV7-9 and TRBJ1-2; D remains unclear. Germline CDR1 and CDR2: SEHNR and FQNEAQ (reference sequence). The CDR3 totals 14 residues. V was shortened by 1 base and J by 7 bases, with 13 bases between the two germline ends.

Here the CDR3 reads CASSAALTYGEQPQHF. The CDR3 nucleotides are TGCGCCAGCAGCGCCGCACTGACGTACGGAGAACAGCCCCAGCATTTT. This rearrangement joins TRBV10-2 to TRBJ1-5; D remains unclear. The CDR3 loop spans 16 amino acids. Germline lookup yields CDR1 WSHSY and CDR2 SAAADI. The V end lost 6 bases, the J end lost 7 bases, and 22 bases lay between the germline ends.

The chain combines TRBV9 with TRBJ2-2, with D tentatively TRBD1 (5 bases). Deletions cut 5 bases from V and 4 bases from J, with 9 bases between. Germline V gene data show CDR1 as SGDLS and CDR2 as YYNGEE. The CDR3 has 13 amino acids. In DNA form, the CDR3 reads TGTGCCAGCAGTCCAGGGTCCACCGGGGAGCTGTTTTTT. Encoded protein: CASSPGSTGELFF.

The chain couples TRBV7-9 to TRBJ2-1; the match to TRBD2 covers 12 bases. This CDR3 comprises 14 residues. With V trimmed by 9 bases and J by 7 bases, 7 bases remained unmatched. The germline CDR1 and CDR2 sequences are SEHNR and FQNEAQ (reference sequence). Written as DNA, the CDR3 is TGTGCCAGTCGGACCGGGACTAGCGGGAATGAGCAGTTCTTC. It encodes CASRTGTSGNEQFF. Full variable domain (outside the CDR3, taken from reference TRBV7-9 and TRBJ2-1): DTGVSQNPRHKITKRGQNVTFRCDPISEHNRLYWYRQTLGQGPEFLTYFQNEAQLEKSRLLSDRFSAERPKGSFSTLEIQRTEQGDSAMYLCASRTGTSGNEQFFGPGTRLTVL.

The V call is TRBV5-6, the J call TRBJ1-3; perhaps TRBD1 as D (6 bases). Germline V gene sequence: CDR1 SGHDT, CDR2 YYEEEE. CDR3 length equals 15 residues. Between the trimmed V and J ends, which lost 0 bases and 4 bases, there was a span of 11 bases. The CDR3 sequence is CASSLGQAPGNTIYF. The CDR3 DNA reads TGTGCCAGCAGCTTGGGACAGGCCCCGGGAAACACCATATATTTT.

This clone was recorded a few times. The V and J genes are TRBV7-8 and TRBJ2-7, with unresolved D. The CDR3 consists of 11 residues. Trimming cost V 3 bases and J 5 bases, with 5 bases left between them. Germline V lookup: CDR1 SGHVS, CDR2 FQNEAQ. The DNA for the CDR3 is TGTGCCAGCAGCTTGGGCGACGAGCAGTACTTC. It translates to CASSLGDEQYF.

This chain joins TRBV25-1 and TRBJ2-5; D gene ambiguous. The ends were cut back, 5 bases at V and 5 bases at J, with 21 bases in the middle. The CDR3 totals 16 residues. The germline V gene encodes CDR1 MGHDK and CDR2 SYGVNS. The CDR3 DNA follows: TGTGCCAGCAGTAGATGTAGTTTTTCTTATATGGAGACCCAGTACTTC. Translated: CASSRCSFSYMETQYF.

V gene TRBV11-2 combines with J gene TRBJ1-1; D not resolved. Trimming pared 6 bases from V and 4 bases from J, leaving 12 bases between. Looked up from germline, CDR1 is SGHAT and CDR2 is FQNNGV. The CDR3 has 13 residues. Here the CDR3 reads CASSVQRGTEAFF. The CDR3 DNA sequence: TGTGCCAGCAGTGTACAGCGGGGCACTGAAGCTTTCTTT.

This clone was seen only a few times. V and J are TRBV7-9 and TRBJ2-7, with 7 positions matching TRBD1. The V gene end was trimmed by 5 bases and the J gene end by 0 bases; junction bases not matched to a gene: 10. The CDR3 consists of 16 residues. CDR1 and CDR2 (germline): SEHNR, FQNEAQ (reference sequence). The CDR3 protein is CASSPILGQNSYEQYF. The CDR3 bases are TGTGCCAGCAGCCCAATCCTGGGACAGAACTCCTACGAGCAGTACTTC.

The CDR3 loop is CATSRGGATNEKLFF. The DNA for the CDR3 is TGTGCCACCAGCAGGGGGGGGGCAACTAATGAAAAACTGTTTTTT. This chain links TRBV15 with TRBJ1-4; a weak D match, TRBD1 (5 bases). In germline, CDR1 is LNHNV, CDR2 YYDKDF (reference sequence). This CDR3 has 15 amino acids. The ends were cut back, 3 bases at V and 0 bases at J, with 8 bases in the middle.

The genes are TRBV5-4 and TRBJ1-2; no clear D. Trimming took off 1 base at V and 4 bases at J, with 8 bases between the two ends. This CDR3 is built from 13 residues. CDR1 is SGHNT and CDR2 is YYREEE in the germline V gene (reference sequence). In DNA, the CDR3 is TGTGCCAGCAGCTTGACTGATAGCTATGGCTACACCTTC. Translating gives CASSLTDSYGYTF.

The gene calls are TRBV4-3 and TRBJ1-1; TRBD1 might be the D (6 bases). The V end was cut by 1 base, the J end by 7 bases, with 13 bases between. The germline V gene has CDR1 LGHNA and CDR2 YSLEER. CDR3 length: 14 amino acids. CDR3 sequence: CASSQVGGGGEAFF. As DNA, the CDR3 is TGCGCCAGCAGCCAAGTGGGGGGGGGCGGTGAAGCTTTCTTT.